A single sample is the source of the 6 T cell receptor beta chains below, sequenced in a study of human T cells and chemical hapten exposure. TCRdb independently ran MiXCR on the RACE reads; one entry per CDR3 protein. Here the sample spans some 81,000 distinct CDR3 sequences, 7.5% to 9% being singletons. The sample's time point: patch test 1, 2 weeks after DPC sensitization. The sample's treatment: therapeutic diphenylcyclopropenone sensitization with weekly scalp DPC. The sequencing used whole blood, collected in connection with sensitization to the hapten diphenylcyclopropenone (DPC). All receptors come from a woman between 25 and 40 years old with alopecia areata. Some clones in this sample may be carry-over from other donors' samples.

This clonotype occurred a few times. This chain uses TRBV7-2 with TRBJ1-6; D is ambiguous. This CDR3 region has 12 residues. Germline assignment: CDR1 SGHTA and CDR2 FQGNSA. The V and J ends lost 1 base and 10 bases respectively, with 5 bases between them. CDR3 in DNA: TGTGCCAGCAGCTTAGAGGGCTCACCCCTCCACTTT. Translating it yields CASSLEGSPLHF.

There are a few counts of this clonotype. V and J are TRBV3-1 and TRBJ1-6, with 7 bases lining up with TRBD1. Germline assignment: CDR1 LGHDT and CDR2 YNNKEL (reference sequence). The CDR3 covers 15 residues. Trimming at V came to 4 bases and at J to 7 bases, leaving 7 bases not matched to a gene. CDR3 in amino acids: CASSPTGTVNSPLHF. The CDR3 DNA sequence: TGTGCCAGCAGCCCCACCGGGACAGTAAATTCACCCCTCCACTTT.

This clonotype was detected a few times. The chain combines TRBV5-1 with TRBJ1-5; D is perhaps TRBD1 (6 bases). Per germline, CDR1 SGHRS and CDR2 YFSETQ. V lost 1 base and J lost 5, with 13 bases in between. The CDR3 totals 15 residues. The CDR3: CASSLMAGVDQPQHF. CDR3 in DNA: TGCGCCAGCAGCTTGATGGCAGGGGTTGATCAGCCCCAGCATTTT.

This clonotype came up many times. The CDR3 reads CAISESREGTEAFF. The CDR3 DNA sequence: TGTGCCATCAGTGAGAGTAGGGAGGGCACTGAAGCTTTCTTT. The V gene is TRBV10-3, the J gene TRBJ1-1; D remains unclear. The CDR3 is 14 residues long. The germline gives CDR1 ENHRY, CDR2 SYGVKD. Trimming stripped 2 bases from V and 4 bases from J, with 11 bases between.

This sequence joins TRBV11-2 and TRBJ2-7; 7 bases fit TRBD2. V was pared by 2 bases and J by 1 base, with 2 bases of the junction left unmatched. Germline CDR1 SGHAT, CDR2 FQNNGV. The CDR3 contains 14 residues. CDR3 in amino acids: CASSLTGGSYEQYF. CDR3 sequence (DNA): TGTGCCAGCAGCTTAACCGGGGGGTCCTACGAGCAGTACTTC. Full variable domain (outside the CDR3, taken from reference TRBV11-2 and TRBJ2-7): EAGVAQSPRYKIIEKRQSVAFWCNPISGHATLYWYQQILGQGPKLLIQFQNNGVVDDSQLPKDRFSAERLKGVDSTLKIQPAKLEDSAVYLCASSLTGGSYEQYFGPGTRLTVT.

This chain joins TRBV27 and TRBJ2-3; D not resolved. Trimming took off 6 bases at V and 6 bases at J, with 16 bases between the two ends. CDR3 size: 14 residues. Germline values: CDR1 MNHEY, CDR2 SMNVEV (reference sequence). The CDR3 here is CASSFPSFPDTQYF. The CDR3 nucleotides read TGTGCCAGCAGCTTCCCGTCCTTCCCGGATACGCAGTATTTT.